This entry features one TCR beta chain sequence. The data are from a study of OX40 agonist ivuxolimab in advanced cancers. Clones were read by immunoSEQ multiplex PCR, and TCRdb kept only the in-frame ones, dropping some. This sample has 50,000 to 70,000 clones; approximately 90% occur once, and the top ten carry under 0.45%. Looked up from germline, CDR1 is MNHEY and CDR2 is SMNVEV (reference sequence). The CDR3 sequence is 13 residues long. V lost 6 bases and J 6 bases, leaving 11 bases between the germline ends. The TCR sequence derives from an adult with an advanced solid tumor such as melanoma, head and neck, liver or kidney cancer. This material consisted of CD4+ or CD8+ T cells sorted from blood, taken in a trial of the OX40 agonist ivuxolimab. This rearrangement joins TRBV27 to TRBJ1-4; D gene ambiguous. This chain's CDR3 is CASRRARDEKLFF. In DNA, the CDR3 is TGTGCCAGCAGGCGGGCGAGGGATGAAAAACTGTTTTTT.